This TCR beta chain is drawn from a study of blood T cells in healthy people across ages. Points from the study as a whole: Relative to aged donors, long-lived donors carried more naive CD4+ cells and displayed higher diversity.

On this clonotype: What it binds is unknown.

V lost 3 bases, J lost 3 bases, and 12 bases lay in between. Per germline, CDR1 MGHDK and CDR2 SYGVNS. This CDR3 is built from 15 residues. Donors were systemically healthy Caucasian individuals from Russia aged roughly 6 to 100 years. Approximately 10 milliliters was the volume of peripheral blood drawn from each donor. A J-beta primer mix and a sample-barcoded 5' primer were used in a second PCR of about 7 to 11 cycles. MiXCR, applied by TCRdb to the 5' RACE reads, yields one record per CDR3 protein. The sample carries 1.5 million to 2 million distinct CDR3 sequences, 28% recorded once. The clonotype comes from a young woman in good health. This rearrangement joins TRBV25-1 to TRBJ2-1; D may be TRBD2 (5 bases). Sequencing was performed on blood. The CDR3 protein is CASSDKDLIYNEQFF. The DNA of the CDR3 is TGTGCCAGCAGTGATAAGGACTTAATCTACAATGAGCAGTTCTTC.